Listed below are T cell receptor beta chains from one sample, sequenced in a study of Ad26.COV2.S vaccination and SARS-CoV-2 variants. Generated by immunoSEQ multiplex PCR, the TCRdb table keeps only in-frame clones and is missing some. The sample carries hundreds of thousands of clones, 80% to 90% recorded once. Material: peripheral blood, obtained in a trial of Ad26.COV2.S vaccine versus placebo. These receptors were obtained from a person between 18 and 59 years old who received the Ad26.COV2.S COVID-19 vaccine or a placebo. The CDR3 runs from the conserved cysteine through the conserved F or W. Fields, in order: J gene, D gene, V gene, clone size, CDR3 protein, CDR3 DNA. D genes are given only for firm matches. Size is omitted from some rows. Given values are once, few, many or a class for expanded clones.

TRBJ2-7,TRBD1,TRBV7-9,NA,CASSLGRTGSYEQYF,TGTGCCAGCAGCTTAGGCAGGACAGGGTCCTACGAGCAGTACTTC
TRBJ1-1,NA,TRBV18,NA,CASSQKGISNTEAFF,TGTGCCAGCTCCCAGAAGGGGATATCGAACACTGAAGCTTTCTTT
TRBJ2-7,NA,TRBV12-3/TRBV12-4,few,CASSLIGGSEQYF,TGTGCCAGCAGCCTGATTGGGGGCTCCGAGCAGTACTTC
TRBJ1-6,NA,TRBV10-3,NA,CAISERSSYNSPLHF,TGTGCCATCAGTGAAAGGAGCTCCTATAATTCACCCCTCCACTTT
TRBJ2-3,NA,TRBV9,NA,CASSVAGIGTQYF,TGTGCCAGCAGCGTAGCCGGGATAGGTACGCAGTATTTT
TRBJ1-4,NA,TRBV5-1,NA,CASSLLGGPGIEKLFF,TGCGCCAGCAGCCTTCTCGGGGGGCCGGGGATTGAAAAACTGTTTTTT
TRBJ1-2,TRBD1,TRBV27,NA,CASSPGQGIDGYTF,TGTGCCAGCAGCCCGGGACAGGGAATCGATGGCTACACCTTC
TRBJ2-3,NA,TRBV3-1/TRBV3-2,NA,CASSPRRSTDTQYF,TGTGCCAGCAGCCCCCGGAGGAGCACAGATACGCAGTATTTT
TRBJ2-1,NA,TRBV29-1,NA,CSVVGGLSYNEQFF,TGCAGCGTTGTCGGGGGGCTTTCCTACAATGAGCAGTTCTTC
TRBJ1-6,NA,TRBV5-1,NA,CASSRGVADNSPLHF,TGCGCCAGCAGCAGGGGGGTTGCGGATAATTCACCCCTCCACTTT
TRBJ2-7,NA,TRBV3-1/TRBV3-2,NA,CASSLGDTSYEQYF,TGTGCCAGCAGCCTAGGGGACACGTCCTACGAGCAGTACTTC
TRBJ2-7,NA,TRBV7-9,NA,CASSLKYEQYF,TGTGCCAGCAGCTTGAAGTACGAGCAGTACTTC
TRBJ2-7,NA,TRBV21-1,NA,CASSKAAGGHEQYF,TGTGCCAGCAGCAAAGCAGCGGGAGGCCACGAGCAGTACTTC
TRBJ2-5,TRBD1,TRBV7-8,NA,CASSLGGQGWETQYF,TGTGCCAGCAGCTTAGGGGGACAGGGCTGGGAGACCCAGTACTTC
TRBJ1-6,NA,TRBV5-6,once,CASSDLRAIPNSPLHF,TGTGCCAGCAGTGACCTCAGGGCCATCCCAAATTCACCCCTCCACTTT